Listed below are T cell receptor beta chains from one sample, sequenced in a study of cytomegalovirus exposure and HLA in healthy donors. Some clones are missing from TCRdb's copy, which holds only in-frame ones; the method was immunoSEQ multiplex PCR. The sample lists some 83,000 clones; 94% were seen once. Sequences were obtained from PBMCs. These receptors all stem from a woman aged 18 to 35 in good health and CMV-seronegative. The conserved cysteine and the conserved F or W are not part of the CDR3 here.

cdr3_aa: ASSRTAGTGGFDEQY
j_call: TRBJ2-7
v_call: TRBV5-4
cdr3_length: 15

cdr3_aa: ASSALPGDTQY
j_call: TRBJ2-3
v_call: TRBV9
cdr3_length: 11

cdr3_aa: ASSPGLTQETQY
j_call: TRBJ2-5
v_call: TRBV18
cdr3_length: 12

cdr3_aa: AIMSPLGRGYGYT
j_call: TRBJ1-2
v_call: TRBV10-3
cdr3_length: 13

cdr3_aa: ASSPTTGLGYT
j_call: TRBJ1-2
v_call: TRBV18
cdr3_length: 11

cdr3_aa: ASSLGVGSYEQY
j_call: TRBJ2-7
v_call: TRBV7-9
cdr3_length: 12

cdr3_aa: ASSTLYYGYT
j_call: TRBJ1-2
v_call: TRBV13
cdr3_length: 10

cdr3_aa: ASSPGGPTEQY
j_call: TRBJ2-7
v_call: TRBV27
cdr3_length: 11

cdr3_aa: ASSTEGQGEDYWNSPLH
j_call: TRBJ1-6
v_call: TRBV7-9
cdr3_length: 17

cdr3_aa: ASSGTGTYGYT
j_call: TRBJ1-2
v_call: TRBV2
cdr3_length: 11

cdr3_aa: ASSLGHEQY
j_call: TRBJ2-7
v_call: TRBV5-1
cdr3_length: 9

cdr3_aa: ASSYSGTGNTEAF
j_call: TRBJ1-1
v_call: TRBV6-6
cdr3_length: 13

cdr3_aa: ATSSFWGVYNEQF
j_call: TRBJ2-1
v_call: TRBV7-9
cdr3_length: 13

cdr3_aa: ASSLSSEGIGDEQY
j_call: TRBJ2-7
v_call: TRBV5-6
cdr3_length: 14

cdr3_aa: ASSDPAASGYNEQF
j_call: TRBJ2-1
v_call: TRBV7-8
cdr3_length: 14

cdr3_aa: ASSQPDSYEQY
j_call: TRBJ2-7
v_call: TRBV4-1
cdr3_length: 11

cdr3_aa: ASSRRAGEAF
j_call: TRBJ1-1
v_call: TRBV4-1
cdr3_length: 10

cdr3_aa: ASSESSLDSYEQY
j_call: TRBJ2-7
v_call: TRBV10-1
cdr3_length: 13